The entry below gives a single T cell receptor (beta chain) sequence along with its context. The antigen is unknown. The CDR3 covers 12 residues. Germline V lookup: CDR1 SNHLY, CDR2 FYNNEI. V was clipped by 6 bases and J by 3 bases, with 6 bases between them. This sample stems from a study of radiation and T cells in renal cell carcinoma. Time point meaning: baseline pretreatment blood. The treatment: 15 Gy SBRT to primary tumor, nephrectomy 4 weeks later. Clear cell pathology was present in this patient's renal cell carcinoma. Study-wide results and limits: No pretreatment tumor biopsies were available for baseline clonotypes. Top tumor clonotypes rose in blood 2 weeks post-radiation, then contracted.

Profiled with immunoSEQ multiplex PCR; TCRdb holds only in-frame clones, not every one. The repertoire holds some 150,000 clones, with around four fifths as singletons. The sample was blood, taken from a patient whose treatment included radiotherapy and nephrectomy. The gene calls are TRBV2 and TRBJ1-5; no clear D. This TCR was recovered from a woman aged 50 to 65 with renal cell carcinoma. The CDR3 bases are TGTGCCAGCAGAGACAACAATCAGCCCCAGCATTTT. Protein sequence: CASRDNNQPQHF.